What follows are 20 T cell receptor beta chains derived from one specimen sequenced in a study of blood T cell repertoires in COVID-19. Profiling relied on immunoSEQ multiplex PCR, and the TCRdb table lists in-frame clones only, not all of them. Of some 120,000 clones in the sample, around 87% were seen once. Sequencing was performed on peripheral blood. The receptors here all came from a man aged 50 to 59 with acute or convalescent COVID-19.

The chain employs TRBV19 and TRBJ2-2; TRBD2 is a possible D gene (5 bases). The CDR3 runs to 16 residues. V was cut by 4 bases and J by 5 bases, with 17 bases left in between. Germline loops: CDR1 LNHDA, CDR2 SQIVND (reference sequence). Here the CDR3 DNA reads TGTGCCAGTAGTACCCGGACGGGGTTGGGGACCGGGGAGCTGTTTTTT. Its protein product is CASSTRTGLGTGELFF.

The genes are TRBV7-8 and TRBJ1-2, with 7 bases matching TRBD1. The CDR3 sequence is 15 residues long. Losses at the gene ends were 0 bases for V and 7 bases for J; bases not matched to a gene: 8. Germline V gene sequence: CDR1 SGHVS, CDR2 FQNEAQ. CDR3 amino acids: CASSLAGRGEFGYTF. The CDR3 DNA reads TGTGCCAGCAGCTTAGCCGGCAGGGGGGAATTTGGCTACACCTTC. Filled out from reference TRBV7-8 and TRBJ1-2, the complete variable domain reads GAGVSQSPRYKVAKRGQDVALRCDPISGHVSLFWYQQALGQGPEFLTYFQNEAQLDKSGLPSDRFFAERPEGSVSTLKIQRTQQEDSAVYLCASSLAGRGEFGYTFGSGTRLTVV.

The genes are TRBV14 and TRBJ2-7; the match to TRBD2 covers 8 bases. V was pared by 2 bases and J by 2 bases, with 14 bases of the junction left unmatched. The germline V gene has CDR1 SGHDN and CDR2 FVKESK. This CDR3 contains 18 residues. CDR3 DNA sequence: TGTGCCAGCAGCCAAACCCCCGGGGGGGAGAGGACCACCTACGAGCAGTACTTC. This translates into CASSQTPGGERTTYEQYF.

The chain combines TRBV5-4 with TRBJ2-7, with 12 bases matching TRBD2. The CDR3 totals 16 residues. Germline CDR1 is SGHNT and CDR2 is YYREEE (reference sequence). With V trimmed by 7 bases and J by 1 base, 9 bases remained unmatched. The CDR3 DNA sequence: TGTGCCAGCCCCCCTCTAGCGGGAGGGCCGTCCTACGAGCAGTACTTC. Its translation is CASPPLAGGPSYEQYF.

The chain has TRBV7-2 and TRBJ2-5, with 12 bases aligning to TRBD2. The CDR3 sequence is 15 residues long. Germline trimming cut 4 bases from V and 4 bases from J; bases unmatched to any gene: 4. Germline CDR1 SGHTA, CDR2 FQGNSA. The CDR3 nucleotides are TGTGCCAGCAGCTCCCTAGCGGGAGGGGTAGAGACCCAGTACTTC. Protein: CASSSLAGGVETQYF.

V usage is TRBV10-3 and J usage is TRBJ1-2, with 7 bases matching TRBD1. From germline, CDR1 is ENHRY and CDR2 SYGVKD. Trimming removed 3 bases from V and 4 bases from J; junction bases left unmatched: 11. The CDR3 has 16 amino acids. In DNA form, the CDR3 reads TGTGCCATCAGTGATCGGACAGGACAGGACCGCTATGGCTACACCTTC. Amino acids: CAISDRTGQDRYGYTF.

Concerning this clone: In the same sample, other DNA sequences code for this CDR3. The chain links TRBV29-1 to TRBJ1-4; unclear D gene. The CDR3 contains 12 residues. Germline V gene sequence: CDR1 SQVTM, CDR2 ANQGSEA. Trimming stripped 4 bases from V and 4 bases from J, with 7 bases between. The CDR3 reads CSVGRVNEKLFF. The CDR3 DNA follows: TGCAGCGTTGGTCGGGTTAATGAAAAACTGTTTTTT.

The CDR3 region is CASSWGFSGANVLTF. The CDR3 nucleotides are TGTGCCAGCAGCTGGGGCTTCTCTGGGGCCAACGTCCTGACTTTC. This sequence joins TRBV7-2 and TRBJ2-6; D possibly corresponds to TRBD1 (5 bases). The CDR3 consists of 15 residues. Trimming took 4 bases from V and 0 from J, leaving 7 bases between them. CDR1 and CDR2 from the germline V gene are SGHTA and FQGNSA.

This clone was detected a few times. The gene calls are TRBV27 and TRBJ1-2, with 10 positions matching TRBD1. Trimming cost V 7 bases and J 5 bases; bases outside gene matches: 16. Germline loops: CDR1 MNHEY, CDR2 SMNVEV (reference sequence). The CDR3 runs to 17 residues. CDR3 DNA sequence: TGTGCCAGCACCTCGCGCCCCGGGACAGGGGAAAGTTATGGCTACACCTTC. Protein product: CASTSRPGTGESYGYTF.

The chain carries TRBV7-2 and TRBJ2-7, with 12 positions matching TRBD2. Trimming at V came to 3 bases and at J to 4 bases, leaving 10 bases not matched to a gene. The CDR3 consists of 17 residues. CDR1 is SGHTA, CDR2 FQGNSA, per germline. The CDR3 DNA is TGTGCCAGCAGCTTTGGTCCTCCGGGACTAGCGGGTTACGAGCAGTACTTC. This encodes CASSFGPPGLAGYEQYF.

The CDR3 DNA reads as TGTGCCAGCGGGACTAGCGGGTACACCGGGGAGCTGTTTTTT. This gives the protein CASGTSGYTGELFF. This chain uses TRBV10-3 with TRBJ2-2, with 12 bases identical to TRBD2. Germline lookup yields CDR1 ENHRY and CDR2 SYGVKD. The CDR3 is 14 residues long. Trimming took 10 bases from V and 3 from J; bases not matched to a gene: 3.

This chain uses TRBV29-1 with TRBJ2-1; D is unclear. Germline CDR1 is SQVTM and CDR2 is ANQGSEA. The CDR3 extends over 14 amino acids. The V end was cut by 5 bases, the J end by 8 bases, with 19 bases between. CDR3 sequence reads: CSVSRSPGVDEQFF. The CDR3 DNA follows: TGCAGCGTTTCGAGAAGCCCCGGTGTAGATGAGCAGTTCTTC.

The chain couples TRBV10-3 to TRBJ2-1, with 13 bases matching TRBD2. Germline CDR1 reads ENHRY; CDR2 reads SYGVKD. The CDR3 has 17 residues. V lost 6 bases to trimming and J lost 9 bases; unmatched junction nucleotides: 14. CDR3 sequence: CAISLTSGRPVVREQFF. The DNA for the CDR3 is TGTGCCATCAGCCTGACTAGCGGGAGGCCCGTGGTCCGTGAGCAGTTCTTC.

This chain connects TRBV7-9 to TRBJ2-3; 9 bases map to TRBD2. The CDR3 length is 16 residues. V was clipped by 2 bases and J by 2 bases; unmatched bases: 5. CDR1 SEHNR and CDR2 FQNEAQ come from the germline V gene (reference sequence). The CDR3 reads CASSLLAGAFTDTQYF. Written as DNA, the CDR3 is TGTGCCAGCAGCTTATTAGCGGGAGCCTTCACAGATACGCAGTATTTT. Complete variable domain (other parts from reference TRBV7-9 and TRBJ2-3): DTGVSQNPRHKITKRGQNVTFRCDPISEHNRLYWYRQTLGQGPEFLTYFQNEAQLEKSRLLSDRFSAERPKGSFSTLEIQRTEQGDSAMYLCASSLLAGAFTDTQYFGPGTRLTVL.

V gene TRBV28 combines with J gene TRBJ1-2; 10 bases fit TRBD1. The V and J ends lost 6 bases and 7 bases, in that order; junction bases with no gene match: 5. The CDR3 is 13 residues long. Germline lookup yields CDR1 MDHEN and CDR2 SYDVKM. The CDR3 sequence: CASRGDRGSGYTF. CDR3 DNA: TGTGCCAGCAGGGGGGACAGGGGATCTGGCTACACCTTC.

This clone was detected once. The chain joins TRBV4-1 to TRBJ2-1; D might be TRBD2 (6 bases). This CDR3 contains 16 residues. Germline CDR1 and CDR2: MGHRA and YSYEKL. The ends were cut back, 3 bases at V and 7 bases at J, with 19 bases in the middle. CDR3: CASSQEGRAQLNEQFF. As DNA, the CDR3 is TGCGCCAGCAGCCAGGAGGGAAGAGCGCAATTAAATGAGCAGTTCTTC.

The chain employs TRBV7-6 and TRBJ1-5; the match to TRBD1 covers 7 bases. CDR1 and CDR2 from the germline V gene are SGHVS and FNYEAQ. V gave up 1 base and J gave up 5 bases; unmatched junction bases: 8. The CDR3 consists of 16 residues. CDR3: CASSLGPGTDHQPQHF. The CDR3 DNA follows: TGTGCCAGCAGCTTAGGGCCCGGGACAGATCATCAGCCCCAGCATTTT. Together with reference TRBV7-6 and TRBJ1-5, the CDR3 gives the full variable domain: GAGVSQSPRYKVTKRGQDVALRCDPISGHVSLYWYRQALGQGPEFLTYFNYEAQQDKSGLPNDRFSAERPEGSISTLTIQRTEQRDSAMYRCASSLGPGTDHQPQHFGDGTRLSIL.

In this sample, this clone turned up once. The J gene is TRBJ2-7, the V gene TRBV6-1; 7 nucleotides line up with TRBD2. Trimming cost V 3 bases and J 0 bases; bases outside gene matches: 2. In germline, CDR1 is MNHNS, CDR2 SASEGT. The CDR3 has 14 residues. The CDR3 coding sequence is TGTGCCAGCAGTGAGGGAGGGATCTCCTACGAGCAGTACTTC. Protein: CASSEGGISYEQYF.

V is TRBV19 and J is TRBJ2-1; D possibly corresponds to TRBD1 (6 bases). The V and J ends lost 8 bases and 5 bases respectively, with 13 bases between them. The V gene's germline CDR1 is LNHDA and CDR2 SQIVND (reference sequence). CDR3 length: 13 amino acids. Here the CDR3 DNA reads TGTGCCAGTTCTCGGGACAATAACAATGAGCAGTTCTTC. This codes for CASSRDNNNEQFF.

V and J are TRBV6-2 or TRBV6-3 and TRBJ1-2, with TRBD1 as a possible D gene (5 bases). Germline CDR1 is MNHEY and CDR2 is SVGEGT. V lost 6 bases to trimming and J lost 3 bases, with 14 bases between them. This CDR3 contains 14 residues. The CDR3 protein is CASSPQGLDYGYTF. CDR3 DNA sequence: TGTGCCAGCAGCCCTCAGGGATTGGACTATGGCTACACCTTC.